What follows is one T cell receptor beta chain and its context. The sample comes from a study of T cells in Graves' hyperthyroidism and ophthalmopathy. Each person with ophthalmopathy scored at least 3 on the Clinical Activity Score, reached NOSPECS grade 4 or higher, and had been ill under 3 months. CDR1 and CDR2 from the germline V gene are LGHDT and YNNKEL (reference sequence). V dropped 0 bases and J dropped 4 bases, with 15 bases sitting between them. The CDR3 sequence is 17 residues long. The source material, RNA transcripts, was used to amplify TCR beta CDR3 regions. Using the HTBI primer set, a first-round RT-PCR was run on the TCR CDR3. Via MiXCR, TCRdb re-called the multiplex PCR reads, giving one row per CDR3 protein. The repertoire holds fewer than 450,000 distinct CDR3 sequences, with about 14% as singletons.

The sequenced material came from blood. The receptor was derived from a man between 50 and 59 years old with Graves' ophthalmopathy. The chain is built from TRBV3-1 and TRBJ2-2, with unresolved D. CDR3 nucleotide sequence: TGTGCCAGCAGCCAAGATCGGATGGGCGGCCCCACCGGGGAGCTGTTTTTT. Its translation is CASSQDRMGGPTGELFF.